Given below is one T cell receptor beta chain in context. J lost 2 bases, V lost 3 bases, and 3 bases had no gene match. Germline V gene data show CDR1 as LGHNA and CDR2 as YNFKEQ. This CDR3 has 14 residues. The data belong to a study of blood T cell repertoires in COVID-19. Profiled with immunoSEQ multiplex PCR; TCRdb holds only in-frame clones, not every one. The table records fewer than 300,000 clones, about 89% of them present only once. The sequenced sample was peripheral blood. The TCR comes from a woman in her 30s with COVID-19, enrolled during active disease. The chain employs TRBV4-2 and TRBJ2-7; 8 nucleotides line up with TRBD2. The CDR3 spells CASSQGLGPYEQYF. CDR3 nucleotide sequence: TGTGCCAGCAGCCAGGGACTAGGACCCTACGAGCAGTACTTC.